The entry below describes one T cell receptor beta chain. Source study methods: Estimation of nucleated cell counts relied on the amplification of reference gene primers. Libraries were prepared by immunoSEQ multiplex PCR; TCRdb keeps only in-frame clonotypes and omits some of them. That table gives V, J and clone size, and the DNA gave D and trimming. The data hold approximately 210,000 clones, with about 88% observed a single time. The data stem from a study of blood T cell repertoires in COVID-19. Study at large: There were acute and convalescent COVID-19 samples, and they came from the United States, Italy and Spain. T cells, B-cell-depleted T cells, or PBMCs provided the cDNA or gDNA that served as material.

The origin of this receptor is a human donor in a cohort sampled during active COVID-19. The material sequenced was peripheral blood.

The CDR3 DNA reads as TGCGCCAGCAGCTCGACACTGTCGAGCTCCTACGAGCAGTACTTC. Translated, it gives CASSSTLSSSYEQYF. V is TRBV5-1 and J is TRBJ2-7; D is unclear. CDR1 is SGHRS and CDR2 is YFSETQ in the germline V gene. Deletions cut 3 bases from V and 0 bases from J, with 13 bases between. This CDR3 has 15 residues.